This T cell receptor beta chain was identified during a study of T cell changes during pregnancy in multiple sclerosis. From germline, CDR1 is MDHEN and CDR2 SYDVKM. The CDR3 runs 14 residues. V shed 2 bases and J shed 6 bases, with 8 bases lying between them. Clones were sequenced by immunoSEQ multiplex PCR, and TCRdb holds only the in-frame ones, with some missing. The sample holds about 40,000 clones; 91% are singletons and the top ten take just under 0.5%. The V gene is TRBV28, the J gene TRBJ1-6; D ambiguous. This receptor was taken from a female donor in good health, enrolled as a control in a pregnancy study. This specimen consisted of CD4+ T cells from peripheral blood mononuclear cells, obtained in the second trimester of pregnancy. This CDR3 reads CASSLVGSNSPLHF. In nucleotides, the CDR3 is TGTGCCAGCAGTTTAGTTGGCAGTAATTCACCCCTCCACTTT.